These 10 T cell receptor beta chains share one sample of origin, sequenced in a study of CD8+CD57+ T cells in acquired aplastic anemia. The template used for profiling TCR beta VDJ and CDR3 was genomic DNA. TCRdb processed the reads anew with MiXCR; each CDR3 protein has one entry. Here the sample spans some 170,000 distinct CDR3 sequences, roughly 47% being singletons. Sequenced input: sorted CD4+, CD8+, or CD8+CD57+ T cells (not recorded which) from PBMCs. Every receptor here comes from a human donor in good health.

The rearrangement joins TRBV10-3 to TRBJ1-1; D possibly corresponds to TRBD1 (5 bases). Looked up from germline, CDR1 is ENHRY and CDR2 is SYGVKD. The CDR3 runs 13 residues. The V end lost 7 bases, the J end lost 4 bases, and 13 bases lay between the germline ends. The CDR3 loop reads CAINQGATTEAFF. CDR3 DNA: TGTGCCATCAACCAGGGAGCGACCACTGAAGCTTTCTTT.

The rearrangement joins TRBV6-1 to TRBJ1-3, with a weak D call TRBD1 (6 bases). This CDR3 is built from 16 residues. Germline-derived CDR1 and CDR2 are MNHNS and SASEGT. Trimming left V 6 bases short and J 8 bases short, with 23 bases between. The CDR3 coding sequence is TGTGCCAGCAGGACATCCCTTTCGGGGGCCCGAGACACCATATATTTT. This encodes CASRTSLSGARDTIYF.

About this clonotype itself: It is likely a read error, because the conserved phenylalanine at the end of the CDR3 is missing. This chain's CDR3 is CASSPHGTTDMQYS. CDR3 DNA: TGTGCCAGCAGCCCACACGGAACGACAGACATGCAGTATTCT. J is TRBJ2-3 and V is TRBV9, with D possibly TRBD1 on 5 matching bases. The V gene lost 4 bases and the J gene lost 11 bases, with 20 bases spanning the gap. The CDR3 totals 14 residues. CDR1 and CDR2 from the germline V gene are SGDLS and YYNGEE.

The chain is built from TRBV20-1 and TRBJ2-7; D is perhaps TRBD1 (5 bases). The CDR3 loop spans 13 amino acids. V lost 3 bases, J lost 3 bases, and 12 bases lay in between. Germline V gene lookup returns CDR1 DFQATT and CDR2 SNEGSKA (reference sequence). CDR3 nucleotides: TGCAGTGCTAGGATTGACAGATACTACGAGCAGTACTTC. It is translated as CSARIDRYYEQYF.

Concerning this clonotype itself: A much larger clone sits a single nucleotide away, making a read error possible. V is TRBV9 and J is TRBJ2-5; 8 nucleotides match TRBD1. CDR1 and CDR2 (germline): SGDLS, YYNGEE. Trimming took 7 bases from V and 4 from J; bases not matched to a gene: 12. There are 15 residues in the CDR3. The DNA of the CDR3 is TGTGCCAGCGGCCCCCAGGACAGGGATAGAGAGACCCAGTACTTC. The encoded protein is CASGPQDRDRETQYF.

This clonotype has ten or more counts. The rearrangement uses TRBV7-9 and TRBJ2-5, with D uncertain. The CDR3 totals 13 residues. Germline-derived CDR1 and CDR2 are SEHNR and FQNEAQ (reference sequence). Between the trimmed V and J ends, which lost 5 bases and 4 bases, there was a span of 11 bases. In nucleotides, the CDR3 is TGTGCCAGCAGCCCCGATCTGACAGAGACCCAGTACTTC. Its protein product is CASSPDLTETQYF.

This clonotype was counted at least ten times. J is TRBJ2-1 and V is TRBV5-1, with TRBD2 matching 9 bases. The junction had 9 bases not matched to a gene; V was cut back by 4 bases and J by 1 base. There are 17 residues in the CDR3. Germline V gene data show CDR1 as SGHRS and CDR2 as YFSETQ. In DNA, the CDR3 is TGCGCCAGCAGCCCGGCGGGACTAGCCGCTTCCTACAATGAGCAGTTCTTC. This gives the protein CASSPAGLAASYNEQFF.

The V and J genes are TRBV20-1 and TRBJ1-1, with D unresolved. The CDR3 runs 15 residues. In germline, CDR1 is DFQATT, CDR2 SNEGSKA (reference sequence). V was trimmed by 0 bases and J by 0 bases, leaving 11 bases between them. The CDR3 bases are TGCAGTGCTAGAGATGGAGGGTCCATGAACACTGAAGCTTTCTTT. It encodes CSARDGGSMNTEAFF.

This clonotype occurred a few times. This chain connects TRBV20-1 to TRBJ2-7, with 8 nucleotides matching TRBD2. Trimming took 3 bases from V and 2 from J; bases not matched to a gene: 6. Germline V gene lookup returns CDR1 DFQATT and CDR2 SNEGSKA (reference sequence). The CDR3 is made up of 14 amino acids. The CDR3 spells CSARTSAAAYEQYF. CDR3 sequence (DNA): TGCAGTGCTAGGACTAGCGCAGCCGCCTACGAGCAGTACTTC.

To note about this clonotype: At one end the junction does not follow the germline gene, possibly because of a read error. The chain joins TRBV27 to TRBJ1-2; a weak D match, TRBD1 (5 bases). Germline V CDR1 and CDR2: MNHEY, SMNVEV (reference sequence). The CDR3 is 15 residues long. CDR3 DNA sequence: TGTGCCAGCAGTTTTATTGGAAGACAGCTCTATGGCTACACTTTC. Translating gives CASSFIGRQLYGYTF.